The clone carrying this T cell receptor (beta chain) was seen more than once but under ten times. The antigen remains undetermined. The sample is drawn from a study of early T cells in non-severe SARS-CoV-2 infection. Study-wide context: Chains were not paired, and sequencing was done on bulk RNA from unsorted whole blood.

CDR1 is SEHNR and CDR2 is FQNEAQ in the germline V gene (reference sequence). This CDR3 is built from 13 residues. The J segment lost 2 bases and the V segment lost 11 bases, leaving 2 bases of the junction unmatched. Study findings and constraints: Reliance on VDJdb matching favored anti-spike CD8 responses; private and CD4 specificities were missed.

Attachment of unique molecular identifiers was made to individual cDNA molecules. MiXCR was run by TCRdb on the 5' RACE reads, yielding one entry per CDR3 protein. The sample records around 55,000 distinct CDR3 sequences, about 16% being singletons. The sequence was collected from an adult who was a healthcare worker with PCR-confirmed SARS-CoV-2 infection or an uninfected control (not recorded which). This rearrangement joins TRBV7-9 to TRBJ2-5; 13 bases match TRBD2. The sample consisted of whole blood, taken at baseline. The CDR3 nucleotides are TGTGCCGGGGGACTAGCGGGGCAAGAGACCCAGTACTTC. It encodes CAGGLAGQETQYF.